Sequencing of this T cell receptor (beta chain) was carried out in a study of T cells in Graves' hyperthyroidism and ophthalmopathy. On the study more broadly: It was at initial diagnosis, before any treatment, that peripheral blood was collected.

TCR beta CDR3 region amplification was performed from RNA transcripts. The study used the HTBI primer set for a first-round RT-PCR of the TCR CDR3. TCRdb recomputed calls from the multiplex PCR reads with MiXCR, one row per CDR3 protein. The table shows around 340,000 distinct CDR3 sequences, with about 15% occurring only once. Germline V gene lookup returns CDR1 LNHDA and CDR2 SQIVND (reference sequence). V lost 11 bases and J lost 4, with 18 bases in between. This CDR3 has 14 amino acids. The clonotype comes from a woman younger than 45 with Graves' hyperthyroidism. What was sequenced was blood. The chain combines TRBV19 with TRBJ2-1, with D perhaps TRBD1 (6 bases). This CDR3 reads CAPQARTAYNEQFF. CDR3 nucleotides: TGTGCCCCCCAAGCCCGGACAGCGTACAATGAGCAGTTCTTC. Combining the CDR3 with reference TRBV19 and TRBJ2-1 gives the whole variable domain DGGITQSPKYLFRKEGQNVTLSCEQNLNHDAMYWYRQDPGQGLRLIYYSQIVNDFQKGDIAEGYSVSREKKESFPLTVTSAQKNPTAFYLCAPQARTAYNEQFFGPGTRLTVL.